Described below is a single T cell receptor (beta chain) sequence and its context. The CDR3 loop spans 15 amino acids. Trimming left V 6 bases short and J 9 bases short, with 21 bases between. Germline V gene data show CDR1 as MNHEY and CDR2 as SVGAGI. The sample originates from a study of control samples from healthy donors and cancer patients. Here immunoSEQ multiplex PCR was the method, and the copy in TCRdb shows in-frame clones only, minus some. The sample carries 90,000 to 100,000 clones, 88% recorded once. The chain employs TRBV6-5 and TRBJ1-5; maybe TRBD1 (5 bases). The sample taken for sequencing was blood. The sequence was obtained from a woman in her sixties or seventies in good health. CDR3 nucleotides: TGTGCCAGCAGCCCCGCGGGGGGGTTCATGGCGCCCCAGCATTTT. This encodes CASSPAGGFMAPQHF.